This entry lists 25 T cell receptor beta chains sequenced from one sample in a study of metastatic and nonmetastatic thyroid tumors. TCRdb called clones again from the PCR reads with MiXCR. The sample lists 25,000 to 30,000 clones; 3.5% to 4.5% were seen once. No treatment had been given to any patient before thyroid surgery. Sequencing used blood. The receptors here all came from a male donor with papillary thyroid cancer or a benign thyroid nodule (not recorded which). Some clones in this sample may be carry-over from other donors' samples.

This clone was recorded many times. This chain connects TRBV10-1 to TRBJ2-7, with TRBD1 as a possible D gene (5 bases). Trimming took 4 bases from V and 5 from J, leaving 12 bases between them. This CDR3 region has 13 residues. Germline CDR1 reads WNHNN; CDR2 reads SYGVQD (reference sequence). The CDR3 region is CASSGRQRDEQYF. As DNA, the CDR3 is TGCGCCAGCAGTGGTCGACAGCGCGACGAGCAGTACTTC.

This clone was detected ten times or more. This chain joins TRBV13 and TRBJ2-2; tentative D call: TRBD1 (6 bases). V was cut by 0 bases and J by 8 bases, with 10 bases left in between. Germline assignment: CDR1 PRHDT and CDR2 FYEKMQ (reference sequence). This CDR3 is 14 amino acids long. The chain's CDR3 is CASSLGQGGGELFF. The DNA for the CDR3 is TGTGCCAGCAGCTTAGGACAGGGCGGTGGGGAGCTGTTTTTT.

In this sample, this clone turned up a few times. V is TRBV6-1 and J is TRBJ1-2, with 8 nucleotides matching TRBD1. V trimming: 11 bases; J trimming: 2 bases; junction bases outside the gene matches: 7. The CDR3 contains 13 residues. CDR1 and CDR2 (germline): MNHNS, SASEGT. CDR3 residues: CAGSAGGNYGYTF. Written as DNA, the CDR3 is TGTGCCGGAAGCGCAGGGGGCAACTATGGCTACACCTTC.

There are a few counts of this clone. The chain recombines TRBV20-1 with TRBJ2-7; 12 bases line up with TRBD2. V shed 0 bases and J 4 bases; nucleotides not matched to a gene: 4. CDR3 length: 15 amino acids. CDR1 and CDR2 (germline): DFQATT, SNEGSKA (reference sequence). CDR3 DNA sequence: TGCAGTGCTAGAGAAACACTAGCGGGAGGATACGAGCAGTACTTC. Its translation is CSARETLAGGYEQYF.

This clone came up once. The chain combines TRBV30 with TRBJ1-6; D is undetermined. Trimming stripped 1 base from V and 8 bases from J, with 6 bases between. This CDR3 contains 12 residues. Germline values: CDR1 GTSNPN, CDR2 SVGIG (reference sequence). The CDR3 spells CAWSGLYSPLHF. The CDR3 nucleotides read TGTGCCTGGAGTGGGTTGTATTCACCCCTCCACTTT.

The genes are TRBV6-2 or TRBV6-3 and TRBJ1-1; D perhaps matches TRBD1 (6 bases). CDR1 and CDR2 from the germline V gene are MNHEY and SVGEGT. Trimming removed 6 bases at V and 3 bases at J, with 11 bases between. There are 13 residues in the CDR3. For the CDR3, the DNA is TGTGCCAGCAGAAGGACAGTGGACACTGAAGCTTTCTTT. Its protein product is CASRRTVDTEAFF.

V and J are TRBV6-2 or TRBV6-3 and TRBJ2-7; D not certain. In germline, CDR1 is MNHEY, CDR2 SVGEGT. CDR3 size: 13 residues. V was shortened by 6 bases and J by 6 bases, with 15 bases between the two germline ends. The CDR3 spells CASRGTLPVEQYF. In DNA, the CDR3 is TGTGCCAGCAGGGGCACCCTTCCTGTCGAGCAGTACTTC.

A few counts support this clone. The chain carries TRBV19 and TRBJ1-1; D may be TRBD1 (6 bases). Per germline, CDR1 LNHDA and CDR2 SQIVND (reference sequence). V dropped 8 bases and J dropped 4 bases, with 8 bases sitting between them. The CDR3 length is 11 residues. CDR3 protein: CASQGSTEAFF. In DNA form, the CDR3 reads TGTGCCAGTCAGGGGAGCACTGAAGCTTTCTTT. Supplemented by reference TRBV19 and TRBJ1-1, the full variable domain reads DGGITQSPKYLFRKEGQNVTLSCEQNLNHDAMYWYRQDPGQGLRLIYYSQIVNDFQKGDIAEGYSVSREKKESFPLTVTSAQKNPTAFYLCASQGSTEAFFGQGTRLTVV.

The sample holds a few counts of this clone. V is TRBV12-3 or TRBV12-4 and J is TRBJ1-1; D not certain. Deletions cut 3 bases from V and 5 bases from J, with 7 bases between. This CDR3 region has 12 residues. The CDR3 DNA reads as TGTGCCAGCAGTTTCGGGTTAACTGAAGCTTTCTTT. This gives the protein CASSFGLTEAFF.

The V gene is TRBV13, the J gene TRBJ1-6, with D perhaps TRBD1 (5 bases). The CDR3 extends over 14 amino acids. CDR1 is PRHDT and CDR2 is FYEKMQ in the germline V gene (reference sequence). Trimming stripped 2 bases from V and 7 bases from J, with 9 bases between. In nucleotides, the CDR3 is TGTGCCAGCAGCTTACGACAGAGCAATTCACCCCTCCACTTT. The encoded protein is CASSLRQSNSPLHF.

This clone was counted ten times or more. The chain couples TRBV7-3 to TRBJ2-1, with 11 bases lining up with TRBD1. The CDR3 consists of 14 residues. Germline V gene lookup returns CDR1 SGHTA and CDR2 FQGTGA. V was clipped by 4 bases and J by 6 bases; unmatched bases: 2. This CDR3 is CASSSGQGVNEQFF. DNA of the CDR3: TGTGCCAGCAGCTCGGGACAGGGGGTCAATGAGCAGTTCTTC.

The V call is TRBV2, the J call TRBJ1-5; D unclear. The CDR3 sequence is 12 residues long. Trimming removed 5 bases from V and 8 bases from J, with 10 bases in between. Germline CDR1 and CDR2: SNHLY and FYNNEI. In DNA form, the CDR3 reads TGTGCCAGCAGTTTGATAAGTGAGCCCCAGCATTTT. Protein: CASSLISEPQHF.

This clone was observed at least ten times. J is TRBJ2-5 and V is TRBV4-3; maybe TRBD2 (5 bases). There are 15 residues in the CDR3. From germline, CDR1 is LGHNA and CDR2 YSLEER. V was pared by 3 bases and J by 1 base, with 12 bases between. CDR3 bases: TGCGCCAGCAGCCAGTTCCCACGGGGCCAAGAGACCCAGTACTTC. It specifies CASSQFPRGQETQYF.

This clone showed up just a few times. This chain joins TRBV12-3 or TRBV12-4 and TRBJ2-1; D possibly corresponds to TRBD2 (6 bases). Trimming took off 6 bases at V and 0 bases at J, with 15 bases between the two ends. This CDR3 is 16 amino acids long. CDR3 in DNA: TGTGCCAGCAGGCGGGGCGGGGCCAGCTCCTACAATGAGCAGTTCTTC. Residues: CASRRGGASSYNEQFF.

This clone has a count of ten or more. The chain recombines TRBV27 with TRBJ2-3, with unresolved D. CDR1 MNHEY and CDR2 SMNVEV come from the germline V gene (reference sequence). This CDR3 has 19 amino acids. V was trimmed by 1 base and J by 1 base, leaving 21 bases between them. The DNA for the CDR3 is TGTGCCAGCAGTTTATTAGCCCCCTCGCCAGTCCGCCGCACAGATACGCAGTATTTT. It yields the protein CASSLLAPSPVRRTDTQYF.

This clone was counted between two and nine times. V is TRBV27 and J is TRBJ2-1; D may be TRBD2 (6 bases). The germline V and J ends were trimmed by 3 bases and 7 bases, with 13 bases remaining between them. Germline values: CDR1 MNHEY, CDR2 SMNVEV (reference sequence). The CDR3 has 14 residues. The CDR3 DNA reads TGTGCCAGCAGTTTTGCGGGGACTCGGAATGAGCAGTTCTTC. Protein: CASSFAGTRNEQFF.

The chain joins TRBV15 to TRBJ2-7, with D uncertain. The CDR3 totals 14 residues. Trimming took off 5 bases at V and 0 bases at J, with 11 bases between the two ends. Germline V lookup: CDR1 LNHNV, CDR2 YYDKDF (reference sequence). DNA of the CDR3: TGTGCCACCAGCGAAAGGCACGGCTCCTACGAGCAGTACTTC. This sequence encodes CATSERHGSYEQYF.

Points on this clone: The junction and the germline gene differ at one end; a read error may be behind it. The chain combines TRBV7-9 with TRBJ1-3, with D hard to call. The CDR3 totals 13 residues. Looked up from germline, CDR1 is SEHNR and CDR2 is FQNEAQ (reference sequence). The CDR3 sequence is CVSSPVDGNTIYF. The DNA for the CDR3 is TGTGTCAGCAGCCCCGTTGACGGAAACACCATATATTTT.

This clone was detected many times. The chain recombines TRBV5-1 with TRBJ2-6; D is unclear. The CDR3 has 14 amino acids. V lost 2 bases and J 2 bases, leaving 5 bases between the germline ends. Germline V gives CDR1 SGHRS, CDR2 YFSETQ. The CDR3, as DNA: TGCGCCAGCAGCTTTCGGGCTGGGGCCAACGTCCTGACTTTC. Its translation is CASSFRAGANVLTF. The variable domain in full, with the rest retrieved from reference TRBV5-1 and TRBJ2-6, is KAGVTQTPRYLIKTRGQQVTLSCSPISGHRSVSWYQQTPGQGLQFLFEYFSETQRNKGNFPGRFSGRQFSNSRSEMNVSTLELGDSALYLCASSFRAGANVLTFGAGSRLTVL.

This clone was counted a few times. The chain joins TRBV24-1 to TRBJ2-7; no clear D gene. This CDR3 contains 13 residues. The ends were cut back, 2 bases at V and 0 bases at J, with 4 bases in the middle. The germline gives CDR1 KGHDR, CDR2 SFDVKD. The CDR3 protein is CATSDSNSYEQYF. CDR3 bases: TGTGCCACCAGTGATTCAAACTCCTACGAGCAGTACTTC.

In the case of this clone: The conserved closing phenylalanine or tryptophan is absent in this CDR3, likely reflecting a read error. The V and J genes are TRBV7-9 and TRBJ2-3; D unclear. CDR1 is SEHNR and CDR2 is FQNEAQ in the germline V gene (reference sequence). V was shortened by 5 bases and J by 4 bases, with 19 bases between the two germline ends. The CDR3 runs 16 residues. The DNA of the CDR3 is TGTGCCAGCAGCCAAGAATACTCGCGTGAGGCAGATACGCAGTATTTA. As protein: CASSQEYSREADTQYL.

This clone is medium-sized by share. The chain employs TRBV6-1 and TRBJ2-7; D ambiguous. Germline CDR1 reads MNHNS; CDR2 reads SASEGT. The CDR3 length is 11 residues. Trimming left V 5 bases short and J 3 bases short, with 5 bases between. The CDR3: CASSTYYEQYF. Here the CDR3 DNA reads TGTGCCAGCAGTACGTACTACGAGCAGTACTTC.

There are many counts of this clone. The chain carries TRBV7-8 and TRBJ2-1; the match to TRBD2 covers 8 bases. The germline gives CDR1 SGHVS, CDR2 FQNEAQ. J gave up 3 bases and V 5 bases, and 3 bases lay outside the gene matches. CDR3 length: 14 amino acids. This CDR3 is CASSPGTSYNEQFF. The CDR3 DNA is TGTGCCAGCAGCCCCGGGACTAGCTACAATGAGCAGTTCTTC.

This chain uses TRBV5-1 with TRBJ1-6; D call uncertain. V lost 0 bases and J 7 bases, leaving 11 bases between the germline ends. This CDR3 region has 15 residues. Germline-derived CDR1 and CDR2 are SGHRS and YFSETQ. The CDR3 DNA reads as TGCGCCAGCAGCTTGGCCGGAGGCACCAATTCACCCCTCCACTTT. This translates into CASSLAGGTNSPLHF.

The V call is TRBV11-3, the J call TRBJ2-7; 7 positions agree with TRBD1. This CDR3 contains 14 residues. Per the germline V gene, CDR1 is SGHNT and CDR2 is YENEEA. The ends lost 6 bases at V and 3 bases at J; junction bases unmatched: 8. The CDR3 region has the DNA TGTGCCAGCAGTACCGGGACAGTCAACTACGAGCAGTACTTC. This encodes CASSTGTVNYEQYF.